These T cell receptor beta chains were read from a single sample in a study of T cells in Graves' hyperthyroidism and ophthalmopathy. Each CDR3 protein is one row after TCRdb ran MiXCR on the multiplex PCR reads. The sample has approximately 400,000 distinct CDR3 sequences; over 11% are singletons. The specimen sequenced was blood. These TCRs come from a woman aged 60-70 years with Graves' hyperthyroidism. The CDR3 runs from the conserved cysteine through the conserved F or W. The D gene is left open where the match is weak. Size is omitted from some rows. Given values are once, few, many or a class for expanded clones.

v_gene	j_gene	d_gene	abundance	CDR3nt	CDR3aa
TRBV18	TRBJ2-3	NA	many	TGTGCCAGCTCACCGCAGGGGGATACGCAGTATTTT	CASSPQGDTQYF
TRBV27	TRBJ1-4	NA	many	TGTGCCAGCAGTTCGCTGAGGGGAACCGGGCCTATCGGAGAAAAACTGTTTTTT	CASSSLRGTGPIGEKLFF
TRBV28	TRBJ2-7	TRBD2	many	TGTGCCAGCAACCCGAGCGGGAGAGACTCCTACGAGCAGTACTTC	CASNPSGRDSYEQYF
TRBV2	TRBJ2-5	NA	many	TGTGCCAGCAAGGGGAGCGGAGAGACCCAGTACTTC	CASKGSGETQYF
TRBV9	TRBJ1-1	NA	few	TGTGCCAGCAGTGTGGCATCTACTGCTTCCGATTCTGAAGCTTTCTTT	CASSVASTASDSEAFF
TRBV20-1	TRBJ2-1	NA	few	TGCAGTGCTAGAGTAATCGGGCGGGACCCGGAAGAGCAGTTCTTC	CSARVIGRDPEEQFF
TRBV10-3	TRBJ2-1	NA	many	TGTGCCATCAGTGAGTCTTCTAGCGACAATGAGCAGTTCTTC	CAISESSSDNEQFF
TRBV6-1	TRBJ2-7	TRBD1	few	TGTGCCAGCAGCGATCGGGACAGGGGGCAAGAGCAGTACTTC	CASSDRDRGQEQYF
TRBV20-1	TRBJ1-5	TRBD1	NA	TGCAGTGCTAGAGGAGACAGGGTTGGCAATCAGCCCCAGCATTTT	CSARGDRVGNQPQHF
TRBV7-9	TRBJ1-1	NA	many	TGTGCCAGCAGCTCGGGTCGGACGGTGAACACTGAAGCTTTCTTT	CASSSGRTVNTEAFF
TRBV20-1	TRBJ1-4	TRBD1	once	TGCAGTGCTAGGCCTCCTGGACAGGGTGGAGAAAAACTGTTTTTT	CSARPPGQGGEKLFF
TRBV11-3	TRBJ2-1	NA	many	TGTGCCAGCAGCAAAATCGGGCCACTCGATGAGCAGTTCTTC	CASSKIGPLDEQFF
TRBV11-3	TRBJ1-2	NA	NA	TGTGCCAGCAGCTATAGCCCCGATGGCTACACCTTC	CASSYSPDGYTF
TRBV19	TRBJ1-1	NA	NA	TGTGCCAGTAGTATAGGACACATAATGAACACTGAAGCTTTCTTT	CASSIGHIMNTEAFF
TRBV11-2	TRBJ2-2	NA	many	TGTGCCAGCAGCTTATTTAGAACAGCCTCGAACACCGGGGAGCTGTTTTTT	CASSLFRTASNTGELFF
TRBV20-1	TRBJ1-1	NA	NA	TGCAGTGCTAGCACAGGGTTTGCCACTGAAGCTTTCTTT	CSASTGFATEAFF
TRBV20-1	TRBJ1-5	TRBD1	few	TGCAGTGCTGGACGACAGGGTACTGGGGAGCAGCCCCAGCATTTT	CSAGRQGTGEQPQHF
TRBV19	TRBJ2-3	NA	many	TGTGCCAGCAGTACCCTGGATACGCAGTATTTT	CASSTLDTQYF
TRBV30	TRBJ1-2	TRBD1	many	TGTGCCTGGAGTCGAAACAGGGGTGATGGCTACACCTTC	CAWSRNRGDGYTF
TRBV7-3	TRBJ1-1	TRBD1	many	TGTGCCAGCAGCTCCCGGGACAGGTCCACTGAAGCTTTCTTT	CASSSRDRSTEAFF
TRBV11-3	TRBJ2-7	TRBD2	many	TGTGCCAGCAGCACACGGGGGGGCTCCTACGAGCAGTACTTC	CASSTRGGSYEQYF
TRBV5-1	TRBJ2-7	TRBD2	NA	TGCGCCAGCAGCGGTAGCGGGTTCTCCTACGAGCAGTACTTC	CASSGSGFSYEQYF
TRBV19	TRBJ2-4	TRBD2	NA	TGTGCCACCGATATCAAGGGACTAGCGGGAGAGTGGTTACCCAAAAACATTCAGTACTTC	CATDIKGLAGEWLPKNIQYF
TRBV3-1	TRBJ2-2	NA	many	TGTGCCAGCAGCCAAGAACTAGAGTACACCGGGGAGCTGTTTTTT	CASSQELEYTGELFF
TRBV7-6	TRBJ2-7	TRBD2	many	TGTGCCAGCAGCTTGACTAGCGGAGGCTTCGAGCAGTACTTC	CASSLTSGGFEQYF
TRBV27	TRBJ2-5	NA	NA	TGTGCCAGCAGTCCCCGACTTTCAAGAGAGACCCAGTACTTC	CASSPRLSRETQYF
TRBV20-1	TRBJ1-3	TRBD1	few	TGCAGTGCTAGCCCCGGGACAGGGGCCGGAAACACCATATATTTT	CSASPGTGAGNTIYF
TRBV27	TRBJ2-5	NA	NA	TGTGCCAGCACCAGGGACTTACAAGAGACCCAGTACTTC	CASTRDLQETQYF
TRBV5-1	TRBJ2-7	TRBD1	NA	TGCGCCAGCAGCGTACAGGGGGCCGGGAACGAGCAGTACTTC	CASSVQGAGNEQYF
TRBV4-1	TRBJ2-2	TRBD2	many	TGCGCCAGCAGCCAAGGGGGGGGACCTCGCCCCACCGGGGAGCTGTTTTTT	CASSQGGGPRPTGELFF
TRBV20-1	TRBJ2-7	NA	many	TGCAGTGCTAGAAAGTCAGAGTCCCCCCCCGAGCAGTACTTC	CSARKSESPPEQYF
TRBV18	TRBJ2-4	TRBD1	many	TGTGCCAGCTCACAACCGGGACAGGGCAAAAACATTCAGTACTTC	CASSQPGQGKNIQYF
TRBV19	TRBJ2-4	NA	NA	TGTGCCAGTAGTATACCCGGGGCAAACATTCAGTACTTC	CASSIPGANIQYF
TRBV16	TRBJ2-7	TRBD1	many	TGTGCCAGCAGCCCTGCACTTAAAGGGACAGGTAACAACGAGCAGTACTTC	CASSPALKGTGNNEQYF
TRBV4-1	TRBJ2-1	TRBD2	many	TGCGCCAGCAGCCAAGGGCTAGCGGGAAGGTACAATGAGCAGTTCTTC	CASSQGLAGRYNEQFF
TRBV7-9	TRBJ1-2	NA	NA	TGTGCCAGCAGCTTGATACGGTTAGATGGCTACACCTTC	CASSLIRLDGYTF
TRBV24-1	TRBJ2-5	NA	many	TGTGCCACCAGCGCAGGGGTACAAGAGACCCAGTACTTC	CATSAGVQETQYF
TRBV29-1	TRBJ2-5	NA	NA	TGCAGCGTTGGGGGGGAATTAGGGACCCAGTACTTC	CSVGGELGTQYF
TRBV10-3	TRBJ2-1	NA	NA	TGTGCCATCAGTGAGGGGGCTAGCAGCAATGAGCAGTTCTTC	CAISEGASSNEQFF
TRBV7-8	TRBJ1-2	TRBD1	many	TGTGCCAGCAGTCCCGACAGGGTGGACTATGGCTACACCTTC	CASSPDRVDYGYTF
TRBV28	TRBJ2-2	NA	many	TGTGCCAGCACCTCAGGTCGGGGGAGTTACACCGGGGAGCTGTTTTTT	CASTSGRGSYTGELFF
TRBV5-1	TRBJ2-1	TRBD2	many	TGCGCCAGCAGCTTGGGGCTAGCGGGAGCCAATGAGCAGTTCTTC	CASSLGLAGANEQFF
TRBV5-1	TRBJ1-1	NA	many	TGCGCCAGCAGCTTGGGGGTGACAGCCCCGGATACTGAAGCTTTCTTT	CASSLGVTAPDTEAFF
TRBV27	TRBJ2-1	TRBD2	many	TGTGCCAGCGGGTTCGGACTAGCGGTCTACAATGAGCAGTTCTTC	CASGFGLAVYNEQFF
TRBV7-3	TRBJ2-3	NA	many	TGTGCCAGCAGCTTATTCCCTAGCGGCACAGATACGCAGTATTTT	CASSLFPSGTDTQYF
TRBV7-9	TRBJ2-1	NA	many	TGTGCCAGCAGCTTATACAAATGGGGCGACCTAGTGAATGAGCAGTTCTTC	CASSLYKWGDLVNEQFF
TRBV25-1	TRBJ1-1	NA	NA	TGTGCCAGCAGTGAATCTGGGGGGTTTTCCACTGAAGCTTTCTTT	CASSESGGFSTEAFF
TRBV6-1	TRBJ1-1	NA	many	TGTGCCAGCAGTTACGGACAGCTGAACACTGAAGCTTTCTTT	CASSYGQLNTEAFF
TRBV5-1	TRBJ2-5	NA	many	TGCGCCAGCAGCTTGGAGGGCAGGGGACAAGAGACCCAGTACTTC	CASSLEGRGQETQYF
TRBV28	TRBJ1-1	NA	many	TGTGCCAGCAGTTCTTGGGGGGACCTCGGGAACACTGAAGCTTTCTTT	CASSSWGDLGNTEAFF
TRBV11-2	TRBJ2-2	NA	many	TGTGCCAGCAGCTATAGGGGGGGGGCAGGAGACACCGGGGAGCTGTTTTTT	CASSYRGGAGDTGELFF
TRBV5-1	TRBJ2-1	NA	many	TGCGCCAGCAGCTTGGGACCGCTGGGCTCCTACAATGAGCAGTTCTTC	CASSLGPLGSYNEQFF
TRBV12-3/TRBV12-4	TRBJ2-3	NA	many	TGTGCCAGCACCGACATCCCTAGCACAGATACGCAGTATTTT	CASTDIPSTDTQYF
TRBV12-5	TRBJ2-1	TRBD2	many	TGTGCTAGTGGTTTGGACCGGACTCCAAGCGGGGACTACAATGAGCAGTTCTTC	CASGLDRTPSGDYNEQFF
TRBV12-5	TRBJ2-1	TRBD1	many	TGTGCTAGTGGTTTGGTACTAGGACAGGGGAGGTACAATGAGCAGTTCTTC	CASGLVLGQGRYNEQFF
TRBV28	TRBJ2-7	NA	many	TGTGCCAGCAGTTCACCGAGTGAAGGGTACGAGCAGTACTTC	CASSSPSEGYEQYF
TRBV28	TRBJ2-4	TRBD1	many	TGTGCCAGCAGACCGGGACAGGGGAATTACATTCAGTACTTC	CASRPGQGNYIQYF
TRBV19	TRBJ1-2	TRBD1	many	TGTGCCAGTAGTTGGGGGACAGGGTCCGCCTATGGCTACACCTTC	CASSWGTGSAYGYTF